This T cell receptor beta chain was recovered during a study of T cell changes during pregnancy in multiple sclerosis. The V end lost 8 bases, the J end lost 6 bases, and 5 bases lay between the germline ends. Per the germline V gene, CDR1 is SGHAT and CDR2 is FQDESV (reference sequence). The CDR3 length is 10 residues. Sequenced by immunoSEQ multiplex PCR; TCRdb stores in-frame clones only, minus some. The sample lists more than 45,000 clones, 93% occurring once. Sample: CD8+ T cells from peripheral blood mononuclear cells, taken in the second trimester of pregnancy. This receptor was obtained from a female donor with multiple sclerosis, enrolled in a pregnancy study. The chain employs TRBV11-1 and TRBJ2-1, with D unclear. CDR3 nucleotides: TGTGCCAGCGGCGGCAATGAGCAGTTCTTC. It is translated as CASGGNEQFF.